Below, 27 T cell receptor beta chains from the same sample are listed, as sequenced in a study of blood T cell repertoires in COVID-19. Clones were sequenced by immunoSEQ multiplex PCR, and TCRdb holds only the in-frame ones, with some missing. Among under 300,000 clones, 88% were seen once, and the ten largest hold around 2.2%. What was sequenced was peripheral blood. The receptors originated from a woman in her 40s who had recovered from COVID-19.

V usage is TRBV19 and J usage is TRBJ2-1; 9 nucleotides line up with TRBD2. Germline lookup yields CDR1 LNHDA and CDR2 SQIVND (reference sequence). CDR3 length equals 16 residues. V lost 5 bases and J lost 7; bases outside the gene matches: 12. The CDR3 sequence: CASSPSGRIGWNEQFF. The DNA for the CDR3 is TGTGCCAGTAGTCCCAGCGGGAGGATCGGTTGGAATGAGCAGTTCTTC.

This chain joins TRBV6-5 and TRBJ2-7; 7 bases align to TRBD1. V lost 5 bases to trimming and J lost 3 bases; unmatched junction nucleotides: 7. The CDR3 runs to 14 residues. Germline V gene sequence: CDR1 MNHEY, CDR2 SVGAGI. The CDR3 sequence is CASSPGQLLYEQYF. DNA of the CDR3: TGTGCCAGCAGTCCGGGACAGCTCCTCTACGAGCAGTACTTC.

The chain combines TRBV6-5 with TRBJ2-7; 8 bases fit TRBD2. CDR1 is MNHEY, CDR2 SVGAGI, per germline. V shed 0 bases and J 4 bases; nucleotides not matched to a gene: 5. This CDR3 has 15 amino acids. CDR3 amino acids: CASSYSTSGYYEQYF. The CDR3 nucleotides read TGTGCCAGCAGTTACTCCACTAGCGGCTATTACGAGCAGTACTTC.

The CDR3 DNA is TGCGCCAGCAGCCAAGAACCTCACACTGAAAAACTGTTTTTT. It translates to CASSQEPHTEKLFF. The V gene is TRBV4-3, the J gene TRBJ1-4; D is ambiguous. The CDR3 totals 14 residues. In germline, CDR1 is LGHNA, CDR2 YSLEER. Trimming cost V 0 bases and J 7 bases, with 9 bases left between them.

V usage is TRBV28 and J usage is TRBJ1-2, with 8 bases lining up with TRBD1. The CDR3 is made up of 14 amino acids. With 6 bases clipped from V and 6 bases from J, the junction kept 9 bases outside the gene matches. The germline CDR1 and CDR2 sequences are MDHEN and SYDVKM. The CDR3 region has the DNA TGTGCCAGCAGAACCGGACAGGGAGGGAATGGCTACACCTTC. Protein: CASRTGQGGNGYTF.

The J gene is TRBJ2-7, the V gene TRBV5-1, with TRBD1 as a possible D gene (5 bases). Germline V gives CDR1 SGHRS, CDR2 YFSETQ. V was cut by 0 bases and J by 4 bases, with 8 bases left in between. The CDR3 runs to 13 residues. The CDR3 sequence: CASSLEGAYEQYF. In nucleotides, the CDR3 is TGCGCCAGCAGCTTGGAAGGGGCGTACGAGCAGTACTTC.

The chain employs TRBV12-3 or TRBV12-4 and TRBJ2-7; 7 bases line up with TRBD2. V was pared by 4 bases and J by 5 bases, with 5 bases of the junction left unmatched. The CDR3 has 13 residues. This CDR3 reads CASSSGGTNEQYF. CDR3 bases: TGTGCCAGCAGTTCAGGAGGGACTAACGAGCAGTACTTC.

The chain combines TRBV9 with TRBJ2-5; 10 nucleotides agree with TRBD2. Germline V CDR1 and CDR2: SGDLS, YYNGEE. Unmatched junction bases numbered 12, after V lost 5 bases and J lost 5 bases. CDR3 length: 16 amino acids. The CDR3 spells CASSRASGSLIETQYF. The DNA of the CDR3 is TGTGCCAGCAGTCGGGCTAGCGGGAGTTTAATTGAGACCCAGTACTTC.

V usage is TRBV6-1 and J usage is TRBJ2-4; the match to TRBD1 covers 9 bases. The CDR3 spans 19 residues. J was trimmed by 3 bases and V by 4 bases; bases with no gene match: 16. Germline V gives CDR1 MNHNS, CDR2 SASEGT. The CDR3 nucleotides read TGTGCCAGCAGTGGGGGGTGGGGACAGGGCGATAAATACAAAAACATTCAGTACTTC. Its translation is CASSGGWGQGDKYKNIQYF.

The gene calls are TRBV4-2 and TRBJ2-1, with TRBD2 identical over 9 bases. This CDR3 is 14 amino acids long. With 2 bases clipped from V and 6 bases from J, the junction kept 2 bases outside the gene matches. The germline V gene encodes CDR1 LGHNA and CDR2 YNFKEQ. The DNA of the CDR3 is TGTGCCAGCAGCCAACTAGCGGGGCCCAATGAGCAGTTCTTC. Translation gives CASSQLAGPNEQFF.

The chain couples TRBV6-2 or TRBV6-3 to TRBJ2-2, with D hard to call. V lost 2 bases and J 4 bases, leaving 5 bases between the germline ends. Looked up from germline, CDR1 is MNHEY and CDR2 is SVGEGT. There are 13 residues in the CDR3. In DNA, the CDR3 is TGTGCCAGCAGTTACAGTAGCACCGGGGAGCTGTTTTTT. This gives the protein CASSYSSTGELFF.

The rearrangement uses TRBV4-1 and TRBJ2-5; tentatively, D is TRBD2 (6 bases). In germline, CDR1 is MGHRA, CDR2 YSYEKL. V gave up 4 bases and J gave up 4 bases, with 13 bases separating them. The CDR3 extends over 14 amino acids. CDR3: CASSPEGKAETQYF. CDR3 coding DNA: TGCGCCAGCAGCCCGGAGGGGAAAGCAGAGACCCAGTACTTC.

Regarding this clone: This specimen includes other DNA sequences encoding the same CDR3. The chain links TRBV18 to TRBJ1-6; a possible D gene is TRBD1 (5 bases). The CDR3 spans 14 residues. Germline loops: CDR1 KGHSH, CDR2 LQKENI. Trimming stripped 3 bases from V and 10 bases from J, with 13 bases between. CDR3 bases: TGTGCCAGCTCACCCACGGGGGAGCGATCACCCCTCCACTTT. Residues: CASSPTGERSPLHF.

This clone was seen once. CDR3 sequence reads: CASSNLQRNTEAFF. Here the CDR3 DNA reads TGTGCCAGTAGTAATCTACAGAGGAACACTGAAGCTTTCTTT. The chain carries TRBV19 and TRBJ1-1; D gene unclear. The CDR3 has 14 residues. Germline CDR1 and CDR2: LNHDA and SQIVND (reference sequence). Trimming left V 4 bases short and J 1 base short, with 10 bases between.

For this clone: The identical CDR3 is also encoded by other nucleotide sequences in the sample. The chain recombines TRBV18 with TRBJ1-1, with D possibly being TRBD1 (5 bases). Trimming removed 3 bases from V and 2 bases from J, with 10 bases in between. Germline CDR1 KGHSH, CDR2 LQKENI. The length of the CDR3 is 14 residues. CDR3 residues: CASSPAGGNTEAFF. CDR3 DNA sequence: TGTGCCAGCTCACCGGCGGGGGGTAACACTGAAGCTTTCTTT. The variable domain in full, with the rest retrieved from reference TRBV18 and TRBJ1-1, is NAGVMQNPRHLVRRRGQEARLRCSPMKGHSHVYWYRQLPEEGLKFMVYLQKENIIDESGMPKERFSAEFPKEGPSILRIQQVVRGDSAAYFCASSPAGGNTEAFFGQGTRLTVV.

The chain uses TRBV19 and TRBJ2-5; 7 bases match TRBD2. Trimming at V came to 4 bases and at J to 3 bases, leaving 14 bases not matched to a gene. Germline lookup yields CDR1 LNHDA and CDR2 SQIVND (reference sequence). CDR3 length: 17 residues. The chain's CDR3 is CASSTYLAGGIKETQYF. CDR3 bases: TGTGCCAGTAGTACTTATCTTGCCGGGGGGATTAAAGAGACCCAGTACTTC.

This clone was observed a single time. The V call is TRBV5-1, the J call TRBJ2-6; TRBD1 aligns across 7 bases. With V trimmed by 4 bases and J by 2 bases, 0 bases remained unmatched. Germline V gives CDR1 SGHRS, CDR2 YFSETQ. The CDR3 sequence is 14 residues long. CDR3 nucleotides: TGCGCCAGCAGCGGGACAGCTGGGGCCAACGTCCTGACTTTC. Residues: CASSGTAGANVLTF.

The genes are TRBV7-2 and TRBJ2-5, with D possibly matching TRBD2 (7 bases). Germline V gene sequence: CDR1 SGHTA, CDR2 FQGNSA. The V end lost 3 bases, the J end lost 4 bases, and 12 bases lay between the germline ends. The CDR3 spans 14 residues. This CDR3 reads CASSFGGLGETQYF. Written as DNA, the CDR3 is TGTGCCAGCAGCTTCGGGGGGCTGGGAGAGACCCAGTACTTC.

The chain recombines TRBV7-8 with TRBJ2-1, with D uncertain. This CDR3 comprises 16 residues. Trimming stripped 3 bases from V and 2 bases from J, with 14 bases between. In germline, CDR1 is SGHVS, CDR2 FQNEAQ. The CDR3 nucleotides are TGTGCCAGCAGCTTGATTCGCGGTGATACCTACAATGAGCAGTTCTTC. Encoded protein: CASSLIRGDTYNEQFF.

The chain has TRBV6-2 or TRBV6-3 and TRBJ1-2; D perhaps matches TRBD1 (5 bases). Per germline, CDR1 MNHEY and CDR2 SVGEGT. Trimming shortened V by 6 bases and J by 4 bases, and 24 bases separated the two germline ends. This CDR3 has 17 amino acids. The CDR3 sequence: CASSLSGRSGRGYGYTF. DNA for the CDR3: TGTGCCAGCAGCCTCTCTGGGCGTTCAGGGAGGGGCTATGGCTACACCTTC.

This clone has more than one count but fewer than ten. V is TRBV25-1 and J is TRBJ2-7, with 7 bases aligning to TRBD2. Looked up from germline, CDR1 is MGHDK and CDR2 is SYGVNS. Trimming removed 7 bases from V and 2 bases from J; junction bases left unmatched: 5. The CDR3 totals 13 residues. As DNA, the CDR3 is TGTGCCAGCATCGGGGGGACGGCCTACGAGCAGTACTTC. Its protein is CASIGGTAYEQYF.

This clone was recorded a few times. The V call is TRBV6-5, the J call TRBJ1-5; D is perhaps TRBD1 (5 bases). The CDR3 extends over 14 amino acids. The germline V and J ends were trimmed by 2 bases and 6 bases, with 11 bases remaining between them. Germline CDR1 is MNHEY and CDR2 is SVGAGI. CDR3 protein: CASSYGRAGQPQHF. The CDR3 DNA reads TGTGCCAGCAGTTACGGCAGGGCTGGTCAGCCCCAGCATTTT.

This clone was detected only a few times. This chain uses TRBV19 with TRBJ1-6; the D is unclear. The CDR3 runs 12 residues. Trimming left V 5 bases short and J 8 bases short, with 7 bases between. Germline V gene data show CDR1 as LNHDA and CDR2 as SQIVND (reference sequence). The CDR3 loop reads CASSGLYSPLHF. In nucleotides, the CDR3 is TGTGCCAGTAGTGGCCTGTATTCACCCCTCCACTTT.

The chain is built from TRBV28 and TRBJ2-3, with 11 bases aligning to TRBD2. This CDR3 is 17 amino acids long. Looked up from germline, CDR1 is MDHEN and CDR2 is SYDVKM. V lost 4 bases to trimming and J lost 0 bases; unmatched junction nucleotides: 6. CDR3 protein: CASSSSGGPLSTDTQYF. Here the CDR3 DNA reads TGTGCCAGCAGTTCTAGCGGGGGGCCTCTAAGCACAGATACGCAGTATTTT.

The V call is TRBV29-1, the J call TRBJ1-2; a weak D match, TRBD1 (5 bases). The length of the CDR3 is 14 residues. Between the trimmed V and J ends, which lost 6 bases and 8 bases, there was a span of 22 bases. Germline V gene lookup returns CDR1 SQVTM and CDR2 ANQGSEA. CDR3 loop: CSVTVDGAVRGYTF. CDR3 nucleotides: TGCAGCGTCACTGTAGATGGGGCTGTAAGAGGCTACACCTTC.

Only one count was recorded for this clone. This chain connects TRBV5-6 to TRBJ1-4; 7 bases agree with TRBD1. V dropped 4 bases and J dropped 6; count of bases not matched to a gene: 9. This CDR3 spans 15 amino acids. Germline V gives CDR1 SGHDT, CDR2 YYEEEE. The CDR3 here is CASSLLTGTHEKLFF. CDR3 nucleotide sequence: TGTGCCAGCAGCCTACTGACAGGGACTCATGAAAAACTGTTTTTT.

The chain combines TRBV3-1 (or the pseudogene TRBV3-2) with TRBJ2-5; D is perhaps TRBD2 (5 bases). The germline V gene has CDR1 LGHDT and CDR2 YNNKEL (reference sequence). The CDR3 length is 16 residues. Trimming left V 2 bases short and J 0 bases short, with 13 bases between. The CDR3 DNA is TGTGCCAGCAGCCAAATCAGAACGAGGGACCAAGAGACCCAGTACTTC. This encodes CASSQIRTRDQETQYF.